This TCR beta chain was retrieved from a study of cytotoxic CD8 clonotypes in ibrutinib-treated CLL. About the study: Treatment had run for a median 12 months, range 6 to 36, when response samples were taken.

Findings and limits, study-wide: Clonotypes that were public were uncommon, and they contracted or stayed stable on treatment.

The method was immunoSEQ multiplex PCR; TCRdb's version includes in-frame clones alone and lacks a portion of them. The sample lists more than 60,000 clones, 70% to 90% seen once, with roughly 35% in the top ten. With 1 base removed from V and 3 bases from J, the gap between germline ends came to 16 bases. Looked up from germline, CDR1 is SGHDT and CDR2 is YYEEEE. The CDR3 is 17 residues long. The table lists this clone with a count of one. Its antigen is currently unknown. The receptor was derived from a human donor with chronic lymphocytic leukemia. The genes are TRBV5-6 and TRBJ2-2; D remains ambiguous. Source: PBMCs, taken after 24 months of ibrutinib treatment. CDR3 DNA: TGTGCCAGCAGCTTGTTTTTTGGGGTAGTTTACACCGGGGAGCTGTTTTTT. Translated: CASSLFFGVVYTGELFF.